These 18 T cell receptor beta chains originate from one sample sequenced in a study of T cell clones after liver transplantation. Using immunoSEQ multiplex PCR, the repertoire was profiled, and TCRdb retains in-frame clones only, with some absent. The profile covers 50,000 or so clones, with about 69% appearing a single time and just under 10% taken by the ten largest. Specimen: CD4+ T cells from blood, collected approximately 54 months after liver transplant. These TCRs come from a human patient who received a liver transplant. The graft donor may have contributed some T cells.

The V and J genes are TRBV27 and TRBJ2-1; TRBD2 matches at 7 bases. The CDR3 length is 14 residues. Germline CDR1 MNHEY, CDR2 SMNVEV (reference sequence). Trimming removed 2 bases from V and 11 bases from J; junction bases left unmatched: 9. CDR3 nucleotides: TGTGCCAGCAGTTTAGCGGGGGAGCCCGGGAAGCAGTTCTTC. Protein: CASSLAGEPGKQFF.

The chain uses TRBV7-3 and TRBJ2-3; no firm D call. CDR1 SGHTA and CDR2 FQGTGA come from the germline V gene. The CDR3 is 12 residues long. V lost 4 bases to trimming and J lost 4 bases, with 6 bases between them. CDR3 protein: CASSSAADTQYF. The CDR3 region has the DNA TGTGCCAGCAGCTCCGCGGCAGATACGCAGTATTTT.

This clone was observed a handful of times. One end of the junction does not line up with germline, which may come from a read error. V gene TRBV7-2 combines with J gene TRBJ2-2, with D unclear. CDR1 is SGHTA and CDR2 is FQGNSA in the germline V gene. CDR3 length equals 14 residues. Here the CDR3 DNA reads TGTGCCAGCAGCATAGCCCCTAACTCCGGGGAGCTGTTTTTT. Its translation is CASSIAPNSGELFF.

This sequence joins TRBV29-1 and TRBJ1-3; D is ambiguous. Trimming took off 8 bases at V and 0 bases at J, with 14 bases between the two ends. This CDR3 region has 14 residues. CDR1 and CDR2 (germline): SQVTM, ANQGSEA. CDR3 sequence (DNA): TGCAGCTACACCAAATTGGTCTCTGGAAACACCATATATTTT. This gives the protein CSYTKLVSGNTIYF.

About this clone itself: It may be a read error: a sequence one base away is much more abundant. The rearrangement links TRBV30 to TRBJ1-1; D gene ambiguous. CDR1 and CDR2 (germline): GTSNPN, SVGIG (reference sequence). The CDR3 length is 13 residues. Between the trimmed V and J ends, which lost 0 bases and 1 base, there was a span of 6 bases. The CDR3 bases are TGTGCCTGGAGTGTACCACCGAACACTGAAGCTTTCTTT. This sequence encodes CAWSVPPNTEAFF.

This clone came up once. The CDR3 loop reads CASTGTQREQYF. CDR3 sequence (DNA): TGTGCCAGCACCGGGACCCAACGGGAGCAGTACTTC. The chain carries TRBV18 and TRBJ2-7; D is perhaps TRBD1 or TRBD2 (5 bases each). The germline CDR1 and CDR2 sequences are KGHSH and LQKENI. CDR3 length: 12 amino acids. The V end was cut by 8 bases, the J end by 7 bases, with 15 bases between.

This clone is a singleton in its sample. The genes are TRBV6-1 and TRBJ1-4, with 9 bases fitting TRBD1. The CDR3 has 15 amino acids. Germline CDR1 reads MNHNS; CDR2 reads SASEGT. V shed 5 bases and J 4 bases; nucleotides not matched to a gene: 5. Here the CDR3 DNA reads TGTGCCAGCAGTAAAGACAGGGGGTTTAATGAAAAACTGTTTTTT. Translated: CASSKDRGFNEKLFF.

The V and J genes are TRBV5-4 and TRBJ2-6; D is unresolved. The germline gives CDR1 SGHNT, CDR2 YYREEE (reference sequence). V lost 1 base, J lost 3 bases, and 2 bases lay in between. The CDR3 spans 13 residues. CDR3 in amino acids: CASSLFGANVLTF. The DNA of the CDR3 is TGTGCCAGCAGCTTGTTTGGGGCCAACGTCCTGACTTTC.

CDR3 protein: CASSPSESGYSAFF. The DNA for the CDR3 is TGTGCCAGCTCACCAAGCGAGTCAGGGTATTCAGCTTTCTTT. This rearrangement joins TRBV18 to TRBJ1-1; maybe TRBD1 (5 bases). Trimming shortened V by 2 bases and J by 10 bases, and 17 bases separated the two germline ends. There are 14 residues in the CDR3. CDR1 and CDR2 (germline): KGHSH, LQKENI.

The chain links TRBV5-1 to TRBJ2-2, with 8 bases identical to TRBD2. After removal of 5 bases from V and 0 bases from J, the junction contained 3 bases not matched to a gene. The V gene's germline CDR1 is SGHRS and CDR2 YFSETQ. The CDR3 covers 15 residues. Here the CDR3 DNA reads TGCGCCAGCAGACCCGGGGGGGCGAACACCGGGGAGCTGTTTTTT. Encoded protein: CASRPGGANTGELFF.

This chain links TRBV7-9 with TRBJ2-1, with a possible D match to TRBD2 (5 bases). Trimming removed 0 bases from V and 6 bases from J, with 12 bases in between. Germline-derived CDR1 and CDR2 are SEHNR and FQNEAQ (reference sequence). The CDR3 is 15 residues long. The CDR3 region has the DNA TGTGCCAGCAGCTTAGCGCTGGCGGGCCCCAATGAGCAGTTCTTC. This gives the protein CASSLALAGPNEQFF.

In nucleotides, the CDR3 is TGTGCCAGCAGGTCGGGGGGGACTGAAAAACTGTTTTTT. Translation gives CASRSGGTEKLFF. This chain uses TRBV28 with TRBJ1-4; perhaps TRBD1 as D (5 bases). From germline, CDR1 is MDHEN and CDR2 SYDVKM. Trimming took 6 bases from V and 7 from J, leaving 12 bases between them. The length of the CDR3 is 13 residues.

The V gene is TRBV30, the J gene TRBJ1-1; D is possibly TRBD1 (5 bases). CDR1 GTSNPN and CDR2 SVGIG come from the germline V gene (reference sequence). This CDR3 is 14 amino acids long. This CDR3 reads CGQIQVKVNTEAFF. The CDR3 nucleotides are TGTGGACAGATCCAAGTGAAGGTGAACACTGAAGCTTTCTTT.

The V call is TRBV5-1, the J call TRBJ2-3, with a possible D match to TRBD2 (6 bases). V was pared by 0 bases and J by 6 bases, with 14 bases between. This CDR3 contains 15 residues. The germline V gene encodes CDR1 SGHRS and CDR2 YFSETQ. Here the CDR3 DNA reads TGCGCCAGCAGCTTGGGGCCAGTCGGAGGGGATACGCAGTATTTT. Protein: CASSLGPVGGDTQYF.

The chain uses TRBV18 and TRBJ2-1, with D possibly being TRBD1 (5 bases). Germline CDR1 KGHSH, CDR2 LQKENI. Trimming left V 4 bases short and J 10 bases short, with 11 bases between. The CDR3 has 12 amino acids. The CDR3 DNA reads TGTGCCAGCTCACTCAGGGAAGGCGAGCAGTTCTTC. Translation: CASSLREGEQFF.

The V call is TRBV27, the J call TRBJ1-6; no firm D call. The V end was cut by 3 bases, the J end by 5 bases, with 8 bases between. The germline gives CDR1 MNHEY, CDR2 SMNVEV (reference sequence). The CDR3 extends over 14 amino acids. CDR3 nucleotides: TGTGCCAGCAGTTTTGTACAGAATAATTCACCCCTCCACTTT. Translating it yields CASSFVQNNSPLHF.

J is TRBJ2-7 and V is TRBV27, with D perhaps matching TRBD2 (5 bases). This CDR3 is built from 15 residues. V shed 6 bases and J shed 0 bases, with 15 bases lying between them. The germline V gene has CDR1 MNHEY and CDR2 SMNVEV (reference sequence). The CDR3 region has the DNA TGTGCCAGCAGGAATGGCGGACGGGACTCCTACGAGCAGTACTTC. As protein: CASRNGGRDSYEQYF.

This clone was seen once. V usage is TRBV18 and J usage is TRBJ2-1, with D maybe TRBD2 (6 bases). Deletions cut 3 bases from V and 8 bases from J, with 14 bases between. Germline CDR1 and CDR2: KGHSH and LQKENI. The CDR3 consists of 14 residues. The CDR3 protein is CASSPRDSVDEQFF. CDR3 sequence (DNA): TGTGCCAGCTCACCGCGGGACTCAGTCGATGAGCAGTTCTTC.